A selection of T cell receptor beta chains follows, all from one sample in a study of identical twins. TCRdb called the 5' RACE reads again in MiXCR, with one record for every CDR3 protein. The profile shows about 920,000 distinct CDR3 sequences, 9% to 15% of them singletons. The data were also submitted as part of a second study, on yellow fever vaccine responses in identical twins.

Sample: PBMCs. The receptors originated from a woman aged 18-30 years in good health. The CDR3 runs from the conserved cysteine through the conserved F or W. A D gene is named only where the DNA matches it firmly. Clone sizes are given selectively: once, few, many, or a class where the clone is expanded.

J	V	length	size	D	CDR3	DNA
TRBJ2-1	TRBV20-1	12	NA	NA	CSVSGELGEQFF	TGCAGTGTTTCGGGGGAGTTAGGTGAGCAGTTCTTC
TRBJ1-2	TRBV12-3/TRBV12-4	13	few	TRBD1	CASSNQPPGQKTF	TGTGCCAGCAGCAACCAACCCCCGGGACAGAAAACCTTC
TRBJ2-5	TRBV12-3/TRBV12-4	13	few	TRBD1	CASSFGDRGRIYF	TGTGCCAGCAGTTTTGGGGACAGGGGGCGAATATACTTC
TRBJ2-6	TRBV7-6	18	many	TRBD2	CASSLLAGGLTGANVLTF	TGTGCCAGCAGCTTACTAGCGGGGGGGCTTACTGGGGCCAACGTCCTGACTTTC
TRBJ2-5	TRBV6-5	15	few	NA	CASSYLGGAEETQYF	TGTGCCAGCAGTTACTTGGGGGGCGCAGAGGAGACCCAGTACTTC
TRBJ2-7	TRBV7-3	15	NA	TRBD1	CASSPEGDSYEEQYF	TGTGCCAGCAGCCCCGAGGGGGACAGCTACGAGGAGCAGTACTTC
TRBJ2-6	TRBV12-3/TRBV12-4	15	many	NA	CASSPSVTGANVLTF	TGTGCCAGCAGTCCCTCAGTAACTGGGGCCAACGTCCTGACTTTC
TRBJ2-5	TRBV5-1	14	NA	TRBD1	CASSADRIVETQYF	TGCGCCAGCAGCGCGGACAGGATAGTAGAGACCCAGTACTTC
TRBJ1-5	TRBV5-6	16	NA	NA	CASSYGTSYSNQPQHF	TGTGCCAGCAGCTATGGGACGTCGTATAGCAATCAGCCCCAGCATTTT
TRBJ2-3	TRBV6-1	14	NA	NA	CASSLEGVPDTQYF	TGTGCCAGCAGCCTCGAGGGAGTACCGGATACGCAGTATTTT
TRBJ2-1	TRBV14	13	many	NA	CASSQVRSNEQFF	TGTGCCAGCAGCCAAGTGAGGTCCAATGAGCAGTTCTTC
TRBJ1-5	TRBV4-1	15	few	NA	CASSQDDRSNQPQHF	TGCGCCAGCAGCCAAGATGACAGGAGTAATCAGCCCCAGCATTTT
TRBJ2-1	TRBV3-1	17	NA	TRBD1	CASSDSTTGFVFDEQFF	TGTGCCAGCAGCGATTCCACGACAGGGTTCGTTTTTGATGAGCAGTTCTTC
TRBJ2-1	TRBV5-1	15	few	TRBD1	CASTWVAGGSDEQFF	TGCGCCAGCACTTGGGTGGCAGGGGGCAGCGATGAGCAGTTCTTC
TRBJ1-1	TRBV5-1	17	many	TRBD1	CASSLQTGGRTNTEAFF	TGCGCCAGCAGCCTTCAAACAGGGGGGAGGACGAACACTGAAGCTTTCTTT
TRBJ2-7	TRBV4-1	16	NA	TRBD2	CASSQTTSGSKYEQYF	TGCGCCAGCAGCCAAACGACTAGCGGGAGTAAGTACGAGCAGTACTTC
TRBJ2-5	TRBV12-3/TRBV12-4	14	few	TRBD2	CASMGVSGGETQYF	TGTGCCAGCATGGGTGTGAGCGGGGGGGAGACCCAGTACTTC
TRBJ2-4	TRBV5-1	13	NA	TRBD2	CASSLAGGDIQYF	TGCGCCAGCAGCTTGGCGGGGGGTGACATTCAGTACTTC
TRBJ1-2	TRBV29-1	14	NA	NA	CSVEAATVGNGYTF	TGCAGCGTTGAAGCCGCGACGGTAGGAAATGGCTACACCTTC
TRBJ2-2	TRBV2	15	many	NA	CASSEMAGGLGELFF	TGTGCCAGCAGTGAAATGGCAGGGGGGTTAGGGGAGCTGTTTTTT
TRBJ2-7	TRBV6-1	14	NA	TRBD1	CASRGTGATYEQYF	TGTGCCAGCAGGGGTACAGGGGCGACCTACGAGCAGTACTTC
TRBJ2-1	TRBV3-1	13	few	NA	CASSKGTFDEQFF	TGTGCCAGCAGCAAAGGGACCTTCGATGAGCAGTTCTTC
TRBJ2-5	TRBV5-8	13	many	TRBD1	CASSWDREETQYF	TGTGCCAGCAGCTGGGACAGGGAAGAGACCCAGTACTTC
TRBJ2-1	TRBV4-1	17	few	TRBD2	CASSQEWGLAGGNEQFF	TGCGCCAGCAGCCAAGAATGGGGCCTAGCGGGGGGGAATGAGCAGTTCTTC
TRBJ1-4	TRBV5-6	14	few	TRBD1	CASSFGTDSEKLFF	TGTGCCAGCAGCTTCGGGACAGACTCTGAAAAACTGTTTTTT
TRBJ1-4	TRBV7-9	15	NA	NA	CASSSPNSYNEKLFF	TGTGCCAGCAGCTCTCCCAACAGCTATAATGAAAAACTGTTTTTT
TRBJ2-3	TRBV24-1	16	NA	NA	CATSDIQTEGTDTQYF	TGTGCCACCAGTGATATCCAAACAGAAGGCACAGATACGCAGTATTTT
TRBJ1-5	TRBV4-1	16	NA	TRBD1	CASSQGTGGMGQPQHF	TGCGCCAGCAGCCAAGGCACAGGGGGCATGGGTCAGCCCCAGCATTTT
TRBJ2-7	TRBV4-2	16	NA	TRBD1	CASSRMDRVWSYEQYF	TGTGCCAGCAGCCGAATGGACAGGGTATGGTCCTACGAGCAGTACTTC
TRBJ2-4	TRBV5-5	13	few	NA	CASSPGGVAIQYF	TGTGCCAGCAGCCCCGGAGGAGTCGCCATTCAGTACTTC
TRBJ2-5	TRBV2	13	NA	NA	CASSFGWEETQYF	TGTGCCAGCAGTTTCGGCTGGGAAGAGACCCAGTACTTC
TRBJ1-6	TRBV12-3/TRBV12-4	14	many	NA	CASSLTDTNSPLHF	TGTGCCAGCAGCTTGACAGATACTAATTCACCCCTCCACTTT
TRBJ2-1	TRBV20-1	15	few	NA	CSARDYESSYNEQFF	TGCAGTGCTAGAGACTACGAGAGCTCCTACAATGAGCAGTTCTTC
TRBJ2-3	TRBV20-1	17	many	TRBD2	CSAAGLAGAPNTDTQYF	TGCAGTGCTGCCGGACTAGCGGGGGCCCCCAACACAGATACGCAGTATTTT
TRBJ2-3	TRBV20-1	15	NA	NA	CSARDYGGDTDTQYF	TGCAGTGCTAGAGATTACGGGGGAGACACAGATACGCAGTATTTT
TRBJ2-7	TRBV7-9	19	NA	TRBD2	CASSPWTSGTRGSSYEQYF	TGTGCCAGCAGCCCATGGACTAGCGGGACGCGAGGGAGCTCCTACGAGCAGTACTTC
TRBJ2-1	TRBV12-3/TRBV12-4	13	many	NA	CASSPEYPNEQFF	TGTGCCAGCAGTCCTGAATACCCCAATGAGCAGTTCTTC
TRBJ1-5	TRBV6-1	13	few	NA	CASIRSSNQPQHF	TGTGCCAGCATAAGATCTAGCAATCAGCCCCAGCATTTT
TRBJ2-3	TRBV7-3	15	NA	NA	CASSQSRLLTDTQYF	TGTGCCAGCAGCCAAAGTCGGCTCCTCACAGATACGCAGTATTTT
TRBJ2-1	TRBV10-3	13	many	NA	CAIRGASYNEQFF	TGTGCCATCAGGGGGGCCTCCTACAATGAGCAGTTCTTC
TRBJ2-1	TRBV6-1	18	few	TRBD2	CASSELYRTSDYNNEQFF	TGTGCCAGCAGTGAGTTATATAGGACTAGCGATTATAACAATGAGCAGTTCTTC
TRBJ2-1	TRBV28	11	NA	NA	CASSWPGEQFF	TGTGCCAGCAGCTGGCCGGGAGAGCAGTTCTTC